This is a list of T cell receptor beta chains from one sample in a study of T and B cells in COVID-19 patients. TCRdb reprocessed the multiplex PCR reads with MiXCR, giving one entry per CDR3 protein. The data contain thousands of distinct CDR3 sequences, about 27% of them singletons. The sample was blood. These receptors were collected from a human donor with active COVID-19. Both conserved end residues are trimmed from each CDR3. Not all rows give a size; the values are once, few, many and, for expanded clones, a class.

cdr3_aa	v_call	clone_size	j_call
ASSLIPSYEQY	TRBV5-4	.	TRBJ2-7
ASSPTGNEQF	TRBV7-2	many	TRBJ2-1
ASKLGGLNNEQF	TRBV19	.	TRBJ2-1
ASSELQGWVEGPQY	TRBV25-1	.	TRBJ2-5
ASSLVNNEQF	TRBV27	many	TRBJ2-1
ASSFAGGNTGELF	TRBV13	.	TRBJ2-2
ASSRGGTDTQY	TRBV6-2/TRBV6-3	many	TRBJ2-3
ASSIVGGTMNEQF	TRBV19	medium-sized	TRBJ2-1
ASSRSGIENYGYT	TRBV7-9	.	TRBJ1-2
AWSVRGEQY	TRBV30	large	TRBJ2-7
SVGGQGGEDTQY	TRBV29-1	medium-sized	TRBJ2-3
ASSSTGGSGNTIY	TRBV27	few	TRBJ1-3
ASSLSGTSGSEQF	TRBV12-3/TRBV12-4	.	TRBJ2-1
ISVSEAGTTSLASPLH	TRBV7-5	few	TRBJ1-6
ASSRDVSRTDTQY	TRBV6-4	many	TRBJ2-3
ASSHTGGIYYGYT	TRBV19	medium-sized	TRBJ1-2
ASSTQGTGELF	TRBV6-4	medium-sized	TRBJ2-2
ASSYSLGTGNTGELF	TRBV6-5	medium-sized	TRBJ2-2
ASSLRDKYEQY	TRBV27	medium-sized	TRBJ2-7
ASSLSGGFYNEQF	TRBV13	many	TRBJ2-1
ASSPLSGTSTEAF	TRBV19	many	TRBJ1-1
ATSREGGPYT	TRBV15	medium-sized	TRBJ1-2
ASSSGTGARAGELF	TRBV7-6	many	TRBJ2-2
GIGTDYGYT	TRBV29-1	.	TRBJ1-2
SARGFGQAGNQPQH	TRBV20-1	.	TRBJ1-5
SVAIQGGYGYT	TRBV29-1	medium-sized	TRBJ1-2
ASSRTGGNYGYT	TRBV6-5	many	TRBJ1-2
ASSLNNEQF	TRBV11-2	.	TRBJ2-1
ASSLVQRLDGDNEQF	TRBV7-9	few	TRBJ2-1
ASSPRLAGGWGGELF	TRBV6-6	medium-sized	TRBJ2-2
ASSPRPSGKTDTQY	TRBV18	many	TRBJ2-3
AWRQGSSGANVLT	TRBV30	medium-sized	TRBJ2-6
ASSLVPGANVLT	TRBV11-1	medium-sized	TRBJ2-6
SVGGQGKGYT	TRBV29-1	medium-sized	TRBJ1-2
ASSYAGVSNQPQH	TRBV6-5	.	TRBJ1-5
ASSPLDRASMPINYGYT	TRBV18	few	TRBJ1-2
ASSFDGRNNQPQH	TRBV12-3/TRBV12-4	.	TRBJ1-5
ASSVNTGGRETQY	TRBV12-3/TRBV12-4	few	TRBJ2-5
ASAPRGISSGNTIY	TRBV6-5	.	TRBJ1-3
ASSSLGSGSIYEQY	TRBV7-6	.	TRBJ2-7
ASSLSTGRTDTQY	TRBV13	medium-sized	TRBJ2-3
ASVGGISNEQF	TRBV19	.	TRBJ2-1